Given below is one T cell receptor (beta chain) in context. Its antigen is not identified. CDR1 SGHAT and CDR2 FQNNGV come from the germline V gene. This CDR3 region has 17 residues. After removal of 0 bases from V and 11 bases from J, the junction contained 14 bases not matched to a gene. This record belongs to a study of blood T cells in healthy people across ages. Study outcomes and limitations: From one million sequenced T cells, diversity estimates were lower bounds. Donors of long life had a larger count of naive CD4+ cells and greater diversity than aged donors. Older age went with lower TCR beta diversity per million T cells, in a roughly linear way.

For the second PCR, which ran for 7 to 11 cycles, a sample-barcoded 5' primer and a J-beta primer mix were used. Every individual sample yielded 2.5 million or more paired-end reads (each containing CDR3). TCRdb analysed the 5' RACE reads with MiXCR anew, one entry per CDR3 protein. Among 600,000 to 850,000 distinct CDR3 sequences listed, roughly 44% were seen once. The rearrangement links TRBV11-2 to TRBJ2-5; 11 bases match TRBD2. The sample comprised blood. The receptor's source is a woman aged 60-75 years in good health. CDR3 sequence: CASSLDAETSGKDEQYF. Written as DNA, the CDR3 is TGTGCCAGCAGCTTAGATGCGGAGACTAGCGGGAAGGATGAGCAGTACTTC.